Listed below are T cell receptor beta chains from one sample, sequenced in a study of shared clonotypes between healthy human individuals. Only in-frame clones appear in the TCRdb table, and some are missing; sequencing was by immunoSEQ multiplex PCR. The data hold some 490,000 clones, with almost 80% observed a single time. Sample: PBMCs. These TCRs come from a woman between 40 and 55 years old in good health. Some clones in this sample may be carry-over from other donors' samples. The CDR3 runs from the conserved cysteine through the conserved F or W. A D gene is named only where the DNA matches it firmly. Size is omitted from some rows. Given values are once, few, many or a class for expanded clones.

V,size,D,CDR3
TRBV7-9,-,-,CASSLDGGWNEQYF
TRBV5-6,once,-,CASSLSTSATYF
TRBV18,-,-,CASSPVGAASNTEAFF
TRBV15,-,-,CATSSWPGPVGDTQYF
TRBV6-1,-,-,CASSLPPPSPYGYTF
TRBV19,once,-,CASSIWGLNQPQHF
TRBV4-1,-,-,CASSQLPGTPEQYF
TRBV4-1,once,-,CASSQDFQTLAGAFF
TRBV5-1,-,-,CASSLEGSYGYTF
TRBV27,-,-,CASSFGGSRYNEQFF
TRBV6-1,-,TRBD1,CASSGTGSSNQPQHF
TRBV4-2,few,-,CASSLKGHTGELFF
TRBV29-1,few,-,CSVEWGAAFF
TRBV27,-,TRBD1,CASSRATGGARELGTQYF
TRBV19,once,TRBD2,CASSTTSDNSYNEQFF
TRBV19,-,-,CASSIAPEAAQYF
TRBV11-1,-,TRBD1,CASSLGQGPREQYF
TRBV9,-,-,CASSPTGGAYNEQFF
TRBV28,-,-,CASSSDQVEQFF
TRBV7-3,-,-,CASSPSLNTEAFF
TRBV5-1,-,-,CASSLRGDQPQHF
TRBV14,once,-,CASSQDKGMGSSYEQYF
TRBV29-1,-,-,CSVRDTSNQPQHF
TRBV12-5,-,-,CASGSNRQAVGETQYF
TRBV5-1,many,TRBD1,CASSMGQGLSPLHF
TRBV28,-,TRBD2,CASKSRLAGNTGELFF
TRBV7-6,-,-,CATTANSGNTIYF
TRBV9,once,TRBD1,CASSQGALQETQYF
TRBV7-2,-,TRBD2,CASSSQAQRGAYEQYF
TRBV6-5,-,-,CASSRDGNTGELFF
TRBV11-1,-,-,CASSLVSTGELFF
TRBV2,-,TRBD2,CASRGTSSRTEQYF
TRBV7-2,once,-,CASSLAPSETQYF
TRBV27,-,TRBD2,CASSFKREGYNEQFF
TRBV6-4,-,TRBD2,CASSLVAGDFYEQYF
TRBV7-9,-,TRBD2,CASSLALAGAHNEQFF
TRBV19,-,-,CASSIQRLSEQYF
TRBV9,-,TRBD2,CASSDTRGGNTGELFF
TRBV7-9,-,-,CASSSRLSSDTQYF
TRBV6-6,-,TRBD1,CASSYQRDRASGYTF